Below, 23 T cell receptor beta chains from the same sample are listed, as sequenced in a study of shared clonotypes between healthy human individuals. This table comes from immunoSEQ multiplex PCR, and its TCRdb copy is limited to in-frame clones, with some not included. Of roughly 550,000 clones listed, roughly 95% are singletons. Naive CD8 populations comprised CD45RO-negative cells positively selected for CCR7, excluding terminally differentiated effector memory CD45RA+ cells. The specimen sequenced was naive CD8+ T cells sorted from blood. The receptors were gathered from a woman in her twenties or thirties in good health.

V usage is TRBV5-4 and J usage is TRBJ2-7, with a possible D match to TRBD2 (6 bases). Trimming removed 1 base from V and 3 bases from J, with 17 bases in between. CDR3 length: 16 amino acids. CDR1 and CDR2 (germline): SGHNT, YYREEE (reference sequence). DNA for the CDR3: TGTGCCAGCAGCTTGACGGGAGCGGACTGGGGCTACGAGCAGTACTTC. Translating gives CASSLTGADWGYEQYF.

This chain connects TRBV7-8 to TRBJ1-1; 8 bases agree with TRBD1. CDR1 and CDR2 (germline): SGHVS, FQNEAQ. After removal of 3 bases from V and 4 bases from J, the junction contained 7 bases not matched to a gene. This CDR3 spans 15 amino acids. In DNA, the CDR3 is TGTGCCAGCAGCTTCGTCAGGGGGCGTAGCACTGAAGCTTTCTTT. Its protein product is CASSFVRGRSTEAFF.

The rearrangement uses TRBV27 and TRBJ1-1, with D perhaps matching TRBD1 (6 bases). This CDR3 contains 14 residues. The germline gives CDR1 MNHEY, CDR2 SMNVEV (reference sequence). V was trimmed by 7 bases and J by 6 bases, leaving 18 bases between them. The DNA of the CDR3 is TGTGCCAGCATCGAGGGGGGGGCTGGGGCTGAAGCTTTCTTT. This sequence encodes CASIEGGAGAEAFF.

V gene TRBV6-1 combines with J gene TRBJ2-7; 11 bases match TRBD2. CDR3 length: 15 residues. CDR1 is MNHNS and CDR2 is SASEGT in the germline V gene. Trimming took 7 bases from V and 2 from J; bases not matched to a gene: 7. CDR3 sequence: CASINSGRAPYEQYF. CDR3 nucleotide sequence: TGTGCCAGCATTAATAGCGGGAGGGCCCCCTACGAGCAGTACTTC.

V usage is TRBV28 and J usage is TRBJ1-2, with no clear D. V lost 6 bases and J 6 bases, leaving 17 bases between the germline ends. This CDR3 is 14 amino acids long. Germline CDR1 and CDR2: MDHEN and SYDVKM. The CDR3 nucleotides read TGTGCCAGCAGAAACCTGATACGCCCACATGGCTACACCTTC. As protein: CASRNLIRPHGYTF.

V usage is TRBV4-1 and J usage is TRBJ1-1; no definite D call. V was pared by 4 bases and J by 0 bases, with 12 bases between. The CDR3 spans 15 residues. CDR1 is MGHRA and CDR2 is YSYEKL in the germline V gene. CDR3 DNA: TGCGCCAGCAGCCCCCACCCGAAGTTGAACACTGAAGCTTTCTTT. Its translation is CASSPHPKLNTEAFF.

V is TRBV5-6 and J is TRBJ2-7; TRBD1 is a possible D gene (6 bases). The CDR3 loop spans 16 amino acids. From germline, CDR1 is SGHDT and CDR2 YYEEEE. V was cut by 4 bases and J by 5 bases, with 22 bases left in between. The CDR3 sequence: CASSSRNRVLLHEQYF. The CDR3 DNA follows: TGTGCCAGCAGCAGCAGAAACAGGGTTCTCCTCCACGAGCAGTACTTC.

The chain is built from TRBV5-4 and TRBJ2-1; possibly TRBD2 for D (6 bases). V dropped 3 bases and J dropped 12 bases, with 13 bases sitting between them. CDR1 is SGHNT, CDR2 YYREEE, per germline (reference sequence). The CDR3 has 12 residues. The CDR3 sequence: CASSWGGGWQFF. The CDR3 nucleotides are TGTGCCAGCAGCTGGGGAGGCGGGTGGCAGTTCTTC. Drawing the rest from reference TRBV5-4 and TRBJ2-1, the complete variable domain is ETGVTQSPTHLIKTRGQQVTLRCSSQSGHNTVSWYQQALGQGPQFIFQYYREEENGRGNFPPRFSGLQFPNYSSELNVNALELDDSALYLCASSWGGGWQFFGPGTRLTVL.

In regard to this clone: The same CDR3 arises from other DNA sequences in this sample as well. The chain uses TRBV27 and TRBJ2-3; 13 bases are shared with TRBD2. The CDR3 has 16 residues. Unmatched junction bases numbered 3, after V lost 2 bases and J lost 4 bases. CDR1 and CDR2 from the germline V gene are MNHEY and SMNVEV (reference sequence). The CDR3 loop reads CASSLVLAGGADTQYF. As DNA, the CDR3 is TGTGCCAGCAGTTTAGTACTAGCGGGAGGGGCAGATACGCAGTATTTT.

In its sample, this clone was seen once. The chain is built from TRBV4-2 and TRBJ1-1; the match to TRBD1 covers 9 bases. The J segment lost 0 bases and the V segment lost 0 bases, leaving 8 bases of the junction unmatched. Germline CDR1 is LGHNA and CDR2 is YNFKEQ. This CDR3 spans 18 amino acids. The CDR3: CASSQDSGQGLMNTEAFF. DNA for the CDR3: TGTGCCAGCAGCCAAGATTCGGGACAGGGCCTCATGAACACTGAAGCTTTCTTT.

This rearrangement joins TRBV27 to TRBJ2-2; either TRBD1 or TRBD2 may fit D (5 bases each). Germline V gives CDR1 MNHEY, CDR2 SMNVEV (reference sequence). V gave up 7 bases and J gave up 2 bases, with 20 bases separating them. This CDR3 has 17 residues. CDR3 protein: CASKTGGSQDNTGELFF. The CDR3 DNA reads TGTGCCAGCAAAACAGGCGGGTCACAGGATAACACCGGGGAGCTGTTTTTT.

This clone was found once. CDR3: CASSVGRGPGYEQYF. The CDR3 coding sequence is TGTGCCAGCAGCGTAGGGAGGGGCCCGGGATACGAGCAGTACTTC. The chain combines TRBV9 with TRBJ2-7; TRBD2 might be the D (6 bases). The V end was cut by 0 bases, the J end by 4 bases, with 14 bases between. This CDR3 is 15 amino acids long. CDR1 SGDLS and CDR2 YYNGEE come from the germline V gene.

The chain joins TRBV7-2 to TRBJ2-7; 8 bases map to TRBD2. This CDR3 is built from 15 residues. Germline CDR1 SGHTA, CDR2 FQGNSA. Losses at the gene ends were 5 bases for V and 0 bases for J; bases not matched to a gene: 6. The CDR3 nucleotides read TGTGCCAGCAGCGTTAGCGGGGAAAGCTCCTACGAGCAGTACTTC. Translating it yields CASSVSGESSYEQYF.

The rearrangement links TRBV4-1 to TRBJ2-4, with D perhaps being TRBD1 or TRBD2 (5 bases each). Germline assignment: CDR1 MGHRA and CDR2 YSYEKL. The CDR3 runs to 18 residues. V was trimmed by 4 bases and J by 0 bases, leaving 19 bases between them. CDR3 DNA sequence: TGCGCCAGCAGCCCCGGGACCCCGAGAGGACTAGCCAAAAACATTCAGTACTTC. This sequence encodes CASSPGTPRGLAKNIQYF.

The gene calls are TRBV11-3 and TRBJ1-1; D call uncertain. Germline V gives CDR1 SGHNT, CDR2 YENEEA. The CDR3 is 12 amino acids. Trimming removed 4 bases at V and 9 bases at J, with 12 bases between. The CDR3 sequence is CASSSSDGQAFF. CDR3 nucleotide sequence: TGTGCCAGCAGCTCATCGGACGGTCAAGCTTTCTTT.

CDR3: CAISEMNTGELFF. For the CDR3, the DNA is TGTGCCATCAGTGAAATGAACACCGGGGAGCTGTTTTTT. The V gene is TRBV10-3, the J gene TRBJ2-2; D call uncertain. Between the trimmed V and J ends, which lost 3 bases and 1 base, there was a span of 3 bases. The CDR3 covers 13 residues. Germline V gene sequence: CDR1 ENHRY, CDR2 SYGVKD.

The chain joins TRBV5-1 to TRBJ2-7, with 13 bases fitting TRBD2. The CDR3 runs to 15 residues. The V and J ends lost 4 bases and 9 bases, in that order; junction bases with no gene match: 10. Germline assignment: CDR1 SGHRS and CDR2 YFSETQ. CDR3 DNA: TGCGCCAGCAGCCTACGGACTAGCGGGAGTCTCGGGCAGTACTTC. Translated: CASSLRTSGSLGQYF.

The chain carries TRBV30 and TRBJ1-1; D uncertain. Trimming took 0 bases from V and 5 from J, leaving 7 bases between them. Looked up from germline, CDR1 is GTSNPN and CDR2 is SVGIG (reference sequence). CDR3 length: 12 residues. The CDR3 is CAWSVGWTEAFF. CDR3 nucleotides: TGTGCCTGGAGTGTGGGGTGGACTGAAGCTTTCTTT.

For this clone: In the same sample, other DNA sequences code for this CDR3. The genes are TRBV11-2 and TRBJ2-2, with no clear D. This CDR3 has 14 amino acids. V gave up 1 base and J gave up 1 base, with 4 bases separating them. In germline, CDR1 is SGHAT, CDR2 FQNNGV. The CDR3 DNA sequence: TGTGCCAGCAGCTTAGTGGGGAACACCGGGGAGCTGTTTTTT. Translated: CASSLVGNTGELFF.

The J gene is TRBJ2-7, the V gene TRBV7-2; 7 nucleotides match TRBD2. The germline V gene has CDR1 SGHTA and CDR2 FQGNSA. The CDR3 length is 15 residues. V shed 5 bases, J shed 1 base, and the junction held 8 bases outside the gene matches. CDR3 sequence: CASSTFTAGSYEQYF. CDR3 nucleotides: TGTGCCAGCAGCACGTTTACAGCGGGGTCCTACGAGCAGTACTTC.

This clone has a single count. The chain has TRBV27 and TRBJ1-5; D unresolved. The germline V gene encodes CDR1 MNHEY and CDR2 SMNVEV (reference sequence). The CDR3 covers 13 residues. V lost 6 bases and J 9 bases, leaving 15 bases between the germline ends. CDR3 bases: TGTGCCAGCAGAGCGGATGGGGTTTCGCCCCAGCATTTT. Encoded protein: CASRADGVSPQHF.

The rearrangement links TRBV10-3 to TRBJ2-1; 12 bases agree with TRBD2. V shed 5 bases and J 1 base; nucleotides not matched to a gene: 3. The CDR3 spans 16 residues. Germline V lookup: CDR1 ENHRY, CDR2 SYGVKD. The CDR3 DNA follows: TGTGCCATCAGTCCAGGGACTAGCGGGTCCTACAATGAGCAGTTCTTC. Translating it yields CAISPGTSGSYNEQFF.

The J gene is TRBJ2-7, the V gene TRBV9; 11 bases are shared with TRBD2. V gave up 3 bases and J gave up 0 bases; unmatched junction bases: 5. The CDR3 length is 16 residues. The germline CDR1 and CDR2 sequences are SGDLS and YYNGEE. The CDR3: CASSAATSGASYEQYF. The CDR3 DNA sequence: TGTGCCAGCAGCGCGGCGACTAGCGGGGCCTCCTACGAGCAGTACTTC.